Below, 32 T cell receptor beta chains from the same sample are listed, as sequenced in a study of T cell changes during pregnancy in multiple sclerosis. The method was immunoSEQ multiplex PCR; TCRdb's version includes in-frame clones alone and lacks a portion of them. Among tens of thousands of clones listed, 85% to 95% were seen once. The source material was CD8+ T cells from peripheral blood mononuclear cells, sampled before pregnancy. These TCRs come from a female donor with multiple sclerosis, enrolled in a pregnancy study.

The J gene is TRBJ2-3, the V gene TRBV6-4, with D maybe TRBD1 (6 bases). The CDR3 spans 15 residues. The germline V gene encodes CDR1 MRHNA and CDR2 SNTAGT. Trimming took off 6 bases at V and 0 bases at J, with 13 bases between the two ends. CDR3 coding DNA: TGTGCCAGCAGACCGGACAGCCCTAGCACAGATACGCAGTATTTT. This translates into CASRPDSPSTDTQYF.

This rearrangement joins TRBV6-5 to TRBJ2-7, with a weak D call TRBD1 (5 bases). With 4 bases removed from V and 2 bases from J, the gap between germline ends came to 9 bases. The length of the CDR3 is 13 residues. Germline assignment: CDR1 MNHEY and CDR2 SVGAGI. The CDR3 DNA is TGTGCCAGCAGTTTCCAGGGCCCCTACGAGCAGTACTTC. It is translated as CASSFQGPYEQYF.

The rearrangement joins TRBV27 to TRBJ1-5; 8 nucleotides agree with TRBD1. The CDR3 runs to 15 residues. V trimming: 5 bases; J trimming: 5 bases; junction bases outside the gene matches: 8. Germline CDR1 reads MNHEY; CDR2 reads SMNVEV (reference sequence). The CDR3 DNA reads TGTGCCAGCAGTCTCCGGACAGGGATGGATCAGCCCCAGCATTTT. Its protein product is CASSLRTGMDQPQHF.

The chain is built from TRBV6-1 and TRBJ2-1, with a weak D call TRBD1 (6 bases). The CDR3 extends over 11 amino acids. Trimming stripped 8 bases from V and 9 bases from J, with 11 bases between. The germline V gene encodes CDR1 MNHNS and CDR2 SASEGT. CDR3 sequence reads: CASVGASEQFF. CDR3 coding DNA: TGTGCCAGCGTGGGGGCCAGTGAGCAGTTCTTC.

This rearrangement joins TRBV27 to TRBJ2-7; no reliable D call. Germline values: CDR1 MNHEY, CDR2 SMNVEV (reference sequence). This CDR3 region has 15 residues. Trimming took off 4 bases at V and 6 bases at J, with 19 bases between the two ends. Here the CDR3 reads CASSYGPDSFGEQYF. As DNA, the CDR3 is TGTGCCAGCAGTTACGGCCCCGACTCCTTTGGCGAGCAGTACTTC.

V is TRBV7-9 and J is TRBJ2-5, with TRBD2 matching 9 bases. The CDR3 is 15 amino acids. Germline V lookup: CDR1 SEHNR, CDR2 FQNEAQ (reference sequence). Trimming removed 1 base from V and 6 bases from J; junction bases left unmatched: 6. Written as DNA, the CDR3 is TGTGCCAGCAGCTTAGTTAGCGGGAGTGAGAAGACCCAGTACTTC. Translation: CASSLVSGSEKTQYF.

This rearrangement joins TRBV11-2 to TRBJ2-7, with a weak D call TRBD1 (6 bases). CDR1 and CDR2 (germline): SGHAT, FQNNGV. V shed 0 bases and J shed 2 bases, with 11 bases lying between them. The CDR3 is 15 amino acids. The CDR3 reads CASSLEGAHAYEQYF. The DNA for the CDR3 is TGTGCCAGCAGCTTAGAGGGGGCTCACGCCTACGAGCAGTACTTC.

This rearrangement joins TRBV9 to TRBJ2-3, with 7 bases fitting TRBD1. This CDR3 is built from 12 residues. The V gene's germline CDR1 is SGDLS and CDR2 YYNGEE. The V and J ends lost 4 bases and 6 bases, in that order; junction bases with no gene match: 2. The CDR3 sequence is CASSLQGDTQYF. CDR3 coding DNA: TGTGCCAGCAGCTTACAGGGGGATACGCAGTATTTT.

Written as DNA, the CDR3 is TGTGCCAGCAGCTTGCTGTGGAACACTGAAGCTTTCTTT. This sequence encodes CASSLLWNTEAFF. V is TRBV5-6 and J is TRBJ1-1; D not resolved. The CDR3 is 13 residues long. The V end was cut by 1 base, the J end by 1 base, with 5 bases between. Germline V gives CDR1 SGHDT, CDR2 YYEEEE.

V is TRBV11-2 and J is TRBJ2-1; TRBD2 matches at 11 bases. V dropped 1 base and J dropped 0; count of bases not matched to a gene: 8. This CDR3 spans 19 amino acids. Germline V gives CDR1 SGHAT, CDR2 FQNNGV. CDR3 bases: TGTGCCAGCAGCTTAGGGACTAGCGGGCCTATGAGCTCCTACAATGAGCAGTTCTTC. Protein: CASSLGTSGPMSSYNEQFF.

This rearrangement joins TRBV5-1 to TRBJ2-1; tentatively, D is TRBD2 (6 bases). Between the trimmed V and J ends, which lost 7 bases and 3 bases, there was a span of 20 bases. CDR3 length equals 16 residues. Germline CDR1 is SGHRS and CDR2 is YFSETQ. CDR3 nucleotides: TGCGCCAGCTCGACCATGACCGGGACTTTCTACAATGAGCAGTTCTTC. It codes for CASSTMTGTFYNEQFF.

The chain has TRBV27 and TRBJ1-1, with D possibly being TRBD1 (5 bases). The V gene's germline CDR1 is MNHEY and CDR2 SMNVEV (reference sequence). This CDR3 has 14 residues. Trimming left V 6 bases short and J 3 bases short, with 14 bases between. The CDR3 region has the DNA TGTGCCAGCAGCCCTACAGGCACTTACACTGAAGCTTTCTTT. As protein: CASSPTGTYTEAFF.

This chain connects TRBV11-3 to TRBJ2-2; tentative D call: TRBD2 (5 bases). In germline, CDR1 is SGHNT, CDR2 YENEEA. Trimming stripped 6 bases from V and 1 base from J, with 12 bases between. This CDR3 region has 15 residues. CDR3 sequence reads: CASSQFRGNTGELFF. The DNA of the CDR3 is TGTGCCAGCAGTCAATTCCGGGGGAACACCGGGGAGCTGTTTTTT.

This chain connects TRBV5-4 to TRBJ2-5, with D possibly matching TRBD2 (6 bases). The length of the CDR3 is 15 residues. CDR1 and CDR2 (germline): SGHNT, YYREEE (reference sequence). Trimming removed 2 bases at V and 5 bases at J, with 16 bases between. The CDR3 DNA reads TGTGCCAGCAGCTTACGGACTACCATCACGGAGACCCAGTACTTC. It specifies CASSLRTTITETQYF.

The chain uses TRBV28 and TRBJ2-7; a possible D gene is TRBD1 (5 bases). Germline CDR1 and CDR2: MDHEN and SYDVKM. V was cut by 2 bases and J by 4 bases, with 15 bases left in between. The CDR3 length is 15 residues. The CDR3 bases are TGTGCCAGCAGTTTAGGGGCGCCAAACCCATACGAGCAGTACTTC. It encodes CASSLGAPNPYEQYF.

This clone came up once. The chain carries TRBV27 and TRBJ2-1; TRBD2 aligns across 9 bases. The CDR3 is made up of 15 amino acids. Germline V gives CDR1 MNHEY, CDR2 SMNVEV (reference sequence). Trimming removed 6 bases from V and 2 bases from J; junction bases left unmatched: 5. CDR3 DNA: TGTGCCAGCAGAAAGAGCGGGAGGACCTACAATGAGCAGTTCTTC. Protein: CASRKSGRTYNEQFF.

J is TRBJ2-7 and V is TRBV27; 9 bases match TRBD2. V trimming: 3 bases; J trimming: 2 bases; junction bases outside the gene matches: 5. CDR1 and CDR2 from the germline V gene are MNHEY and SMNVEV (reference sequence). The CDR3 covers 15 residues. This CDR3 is CASSFLQREAYEQYF. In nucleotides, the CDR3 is TGTGCCAGCAGTTTCCTCCAGCGGGAGGCCTACGAGCAGTACTTC.

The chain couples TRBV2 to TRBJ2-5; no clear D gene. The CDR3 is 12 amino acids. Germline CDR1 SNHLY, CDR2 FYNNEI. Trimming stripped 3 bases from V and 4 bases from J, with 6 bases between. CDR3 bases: TGTGCCAGCAGTGAGACGGGAGAGACCCAGTACTTC. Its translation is CASSETGETQYF.

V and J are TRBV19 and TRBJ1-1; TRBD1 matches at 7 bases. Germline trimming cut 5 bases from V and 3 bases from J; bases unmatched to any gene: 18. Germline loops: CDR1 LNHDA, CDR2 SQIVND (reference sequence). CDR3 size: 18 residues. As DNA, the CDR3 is TGTGCCAGTAGTGTAGTACTCACAGGGGCGAGTCATTACACTGAAGCTTTCTTT. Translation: CASSVVLTGASHYTEAFF. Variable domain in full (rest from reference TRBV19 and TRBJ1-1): DGGITQSPKYLFRKEGQNVTLSCEQNLNHDAMYWYRQDPGQGLRLIYYSQIVNDFQKGDIAEGYSVSREKKESFPLTVTSAQKNPTAFYLCASSVVLTGASHYTEAFFGQGTRLTVV.

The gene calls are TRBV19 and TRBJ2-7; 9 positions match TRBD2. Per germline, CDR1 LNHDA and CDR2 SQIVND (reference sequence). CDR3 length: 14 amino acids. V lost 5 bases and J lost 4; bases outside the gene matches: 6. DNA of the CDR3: TGTGCCAGTAGTTCAGCGGGAGGTGGGTACGAGCAGTACTTC. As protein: CASSSAGGGYEQYF.

CDR3 protein: CASSLAVGGGPRNEQFF. The CDR3, as DNA: TGTGCCAGCAGCTTAGCGGTTGGGGGAGGGCCTAGGAATGAGCAGTTCTTC. This chain uses TRBV13 with TRBJ2-1; 7 positions agree with TRBD2. Per germline, CDR1 PRHDT and CDR2 FYEKMQ (reference sequence). J gave up 7 bases and V 1 base, and 13 bases lay outside the gene matches. This CDR3 is built from 17 residues.

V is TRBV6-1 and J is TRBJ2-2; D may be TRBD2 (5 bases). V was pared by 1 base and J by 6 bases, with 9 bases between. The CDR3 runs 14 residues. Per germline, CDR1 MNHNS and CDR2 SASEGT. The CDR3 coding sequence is TGTGCCAGCAGTGAAGAAACTAGTCCCGGGGAGCTGTTTTTT. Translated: CASSEETSPGELFF.

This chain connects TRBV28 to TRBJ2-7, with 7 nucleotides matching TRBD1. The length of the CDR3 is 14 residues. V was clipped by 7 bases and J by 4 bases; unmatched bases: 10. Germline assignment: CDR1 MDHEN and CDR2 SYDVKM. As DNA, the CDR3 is TGTGCCAGCACCGCACAGGGGATCCCTTACGAGCAGTACTTC. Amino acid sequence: CASTAQGIPYEQYF.

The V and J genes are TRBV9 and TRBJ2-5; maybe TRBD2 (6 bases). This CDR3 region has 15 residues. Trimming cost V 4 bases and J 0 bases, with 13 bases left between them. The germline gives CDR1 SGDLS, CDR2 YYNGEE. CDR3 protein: CASSPDRDYQETQYF. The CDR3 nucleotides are TGTGCCAGCAGCCCCGACCGGGACTACCAAGAGACCCAGTACTTC.

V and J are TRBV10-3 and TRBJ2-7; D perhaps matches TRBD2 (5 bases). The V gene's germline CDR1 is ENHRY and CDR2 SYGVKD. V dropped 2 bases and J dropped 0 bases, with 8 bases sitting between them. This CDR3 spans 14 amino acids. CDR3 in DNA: TGTGCCATCAGTGAGCCGACTACCTCCTACGAGCAGTACTTC. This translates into CAISEPTTSYEQYF.

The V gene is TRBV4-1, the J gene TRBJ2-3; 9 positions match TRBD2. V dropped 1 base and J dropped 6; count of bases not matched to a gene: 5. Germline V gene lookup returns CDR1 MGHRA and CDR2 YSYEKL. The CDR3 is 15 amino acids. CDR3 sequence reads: CASSQVAGDGDTQYF. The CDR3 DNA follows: TGCGCCAGCAGCCAAGTAGCGGGAGATGGGGATACGCAGTATTTT.

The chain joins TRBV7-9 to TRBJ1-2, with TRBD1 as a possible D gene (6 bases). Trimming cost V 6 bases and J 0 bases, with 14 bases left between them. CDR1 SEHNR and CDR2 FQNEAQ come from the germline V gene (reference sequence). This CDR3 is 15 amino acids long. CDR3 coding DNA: TGTGCCAGCAGGGCGGGGGGGGCGACTAACTATGGCTACACCTTC. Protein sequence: CASRAGGATNYGYTF.

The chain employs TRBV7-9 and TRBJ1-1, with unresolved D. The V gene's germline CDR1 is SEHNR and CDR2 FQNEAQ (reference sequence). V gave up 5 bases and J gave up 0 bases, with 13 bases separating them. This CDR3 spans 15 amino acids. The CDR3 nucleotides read TGTGCCAGCAGCCCAACTATAGGCATGAACACTGAAGCTTTCTTT. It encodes CASSPTIGMNTEAFF.

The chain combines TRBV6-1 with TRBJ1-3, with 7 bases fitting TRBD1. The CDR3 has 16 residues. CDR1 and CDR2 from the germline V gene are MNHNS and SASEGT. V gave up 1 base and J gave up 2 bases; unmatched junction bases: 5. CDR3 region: CASSEVRGQTGNTIYF. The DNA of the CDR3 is TGTGCCAGCAGTGAAGTGAGGGGGCAGACTGGAAACACCATATATTTT.

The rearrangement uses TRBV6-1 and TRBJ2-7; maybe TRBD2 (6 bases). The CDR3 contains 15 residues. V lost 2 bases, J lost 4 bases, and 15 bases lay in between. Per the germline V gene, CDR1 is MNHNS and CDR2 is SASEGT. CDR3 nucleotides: TGTGCCAGCAGTGAAAAAGGGAGGATAGGGTACGAGCAGTACTTC. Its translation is CASSEKGRIGYEQYF.

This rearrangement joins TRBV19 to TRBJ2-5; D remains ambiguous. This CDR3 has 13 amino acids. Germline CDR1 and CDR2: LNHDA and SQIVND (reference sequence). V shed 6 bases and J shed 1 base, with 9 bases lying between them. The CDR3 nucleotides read TGTGCCAGTAGGCCGGGTCCCCAAGAGACCCAGTACTTC. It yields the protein CASRPGPQETQYF.

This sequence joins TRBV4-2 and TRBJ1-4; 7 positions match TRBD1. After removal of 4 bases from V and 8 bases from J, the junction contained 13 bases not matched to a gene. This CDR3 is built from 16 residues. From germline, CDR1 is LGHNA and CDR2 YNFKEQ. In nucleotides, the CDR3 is TGTGCCAGCAGCCCTCACCGACAGGGCCCTTGCGAAAAACTGTTTTTT. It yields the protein CASSPHRQGPCEKLFF.